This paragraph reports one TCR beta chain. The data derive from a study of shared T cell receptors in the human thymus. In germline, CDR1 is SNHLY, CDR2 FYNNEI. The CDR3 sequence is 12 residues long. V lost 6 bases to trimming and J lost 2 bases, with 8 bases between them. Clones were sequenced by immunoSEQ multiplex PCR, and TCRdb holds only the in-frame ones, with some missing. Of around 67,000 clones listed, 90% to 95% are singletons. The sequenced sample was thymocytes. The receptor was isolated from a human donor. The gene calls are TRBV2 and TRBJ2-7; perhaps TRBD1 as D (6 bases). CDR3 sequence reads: CASRTGTYEQYF. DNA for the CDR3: TGTGCCAGCAGGACAGGTACCTACGAGCAGTACTTC.